The rows below give T cell receptor beta chains drawn from one sample of a study of T cell responses to AZD1222 COVID-19 vaccine. Data came from immunoSEQ multiplex PCR; TCRdb stores just in-frame clones and leaves some out. Found here are around 170,000 clones, about 91% of them singletons; the top ten hold around 4.4%. Sequencing used peripheral blood, obtained on day 0 of AZD1222 vaccination. The receptors originated from an adult in good health. Both conserved end residues are part of each CDR3. D genes are given only for firm matches. Size values are once, few and many counts, or a class for expanded clones, and some rows have none.

cdr3_nt cdr3_aa v_call clone_size j_call d_call
TGTGCCAGCGGCACAGGGATTCTCTATGGCTACACCTTC CASGTGILYGYTF TRBV27 NA TRBJ1-2 NA
TGTGCCAGCAGTGAAGCAGGTTATTCACCCCTCCACTTT CASSEAGYSPLHF TRBV2 NA TRBJ1-6 NA
TGTGCCAGCAGCTTGGTACCCTCCGGAGAGACCCAGTACTTC CASSLVPSGETQYF TRBV7-2 NA TRBJ2-5 NA
TGTGCCAGCAGCTTAGGGCGTCTAGCGGCTTACAATGAGCAGTTCTTC CASSLGRLAAYNEQFF TRBV7-2 NA TRBJ2-1 TRBD2
TGTGCCAGCTCACCACTACAGGGGCGAACAACCGGGGAGCTGTTTTTT CASSPLQGRTTGELFF TRBV18 once TRBJ2-2 TRBD1
TGTGCCAGCAGTTTAAGGATTGGCCTCTCCTACGAGCAGTACTTC CASSLRIGLSYEQYF TRBV27 NA TRBJ2-7 NA
TGTGCTCACTCAGAAGGGGGCCTGAACACCGGGGAGCTGTTTTTT CAHSEGGLNTGELFF TRBV28 NA TRBJ2-2 TRBD1
TGTGCCAGCAGCTTGGTCCTAGCGGGAGCCTACGAGCAGTACTTC CASSLVLAGAYEQYF TRBV5-5 NA TRBJ2-7 TRBD2
TGTGCCAGCAGCCTAGCCAGGGGAACTAATGAAAAACTGTTTTTT CASSLARGTNEKLFF TRBV7-2 NA TRBJ1-4 NA
TGTGCCAGCAGCCACCGACTGACTAATGAGCAGTTCTTC CASSHRLTNEQFF TRBV14 NA TRBJ2-1 NA
TGTGCCAGTTCCGGACAGGGTGAAGGCTACACCTTC CASSGQGEGYTF TRBV11-3 NA TRBJ1-2 TRBD1
TGTGCCAGCAGCCCCCGGGACAGGGCCTACGAGCAGTACTTC CASSPRDRAYEQYF TRBV7-8 NA TRBJ2-7 TRBD1
TGTGCCAGCAGCTTGGGGACCAGGTCTGGGGCCAACGTCCTGACTTTC CASSLGTRSGANVLTF TRBV11-3 once TRBJ2-6 NA
TGTGCCAGCAGTTACAGGGGGAAAAAGTTCTTC CASSYRGKKFF TRBV28 NA TRBJ2-1 TRBD1